The clone carrying this T cell receptor (beta chain) occurred once. The antigen is not known. The data originate from a study of graft-versus-host responses after intestinal transplantation. Study summary: Recipients uniformly received anti-thymocyte globulin induction, followed by tacrolimus and steroids for three to four years. Study-wide results and limits: In patients with graft-donor T cell macrochimerism, allograft graft-versus-host to host-versus-graft clonal ratios were high.

Assay: immunoSEQ multiplex PCR; the TCRdb copy retains only in-frame clones and omits some. Of about 120,000 clones listed, 85% to 95% are singletons. Specimen: unstimulated CD8+ T cells sorted from spleen or lymph node cells, collected before intestinal transplant. The TCR sequence derives from a human donor who received an intestinal transplant.

CDR3 coding DNA: TGTGCCAGCTCCCCCGGGACGGCCATGAACACTGAAGCTTTCTTT. It yields the protein CASSPGTAMNTEAFF. This chain connects TRBV18 to TRBJ1-1; tentatively, D is TRBD1 (5 bases). CDR3 size: 15 residues. The V end was cut by 6 bases, the J end by 0 bases, with 14 bases between. Germline V gene data show CDR1 as KGHSH and CDR2 as LQKENI.